This passage covers 3 T cell receptor beta chains from one sample sequenced in a study of cytomegalovirus exposure and HLA in healthy donors. PCR involved 60 Vbeta and 13 Jbeta primers. The method was immunoSEQ multiplex PCR; TCRdb's version includes in-frame clones alone and lacks a portion of them. The table shows about 190,000 clones, with 65% to 85% occurring only once. The material sequenced was PBMCs. The receptor source for this set is a woman under 30 in good health and CMV-seronegative.

The chain is built from TRBV7-9 and TRBJ2-1, with D possibly matching TRBD1 (5 bases). The CDR3 extends over 13 amino acids. Trimming pared 5 bases from V and 10 bases from J, leaving 15 bases between. The germline V gene has CDR1 SEHNR and CDR2 FQNEAQ (reference sequence). The CDR3 spells CASSISGLGEQFF. For the CDR3, the DNA is TGTGCCAGCAGCATCTCAGGGCTAGGGGAGCAGTTCTTC.

The CDR3 DNA reads as TGTGCCAGCAGCCCCCGAGTTCTTTACAGCCACGAGCAGTACTTC. It is translated as CASSPRVLYSHEQYF. The genes are TRBV13 and TRBJ2-7; D is unclear. Trimming left V 5 bases short and J 5 bases short, with 19 bases between. Germline CDR1 is PRHDT and CDR2 is FYEKMQ (reference sequence). The CDR3 is 15 amino acids.

The rearrangement links TRBV27 to TRBJ1-1; TRBD1 is a possible D gene (6 bases). The V gene's germline CDR1 is MNHEY and CDR2 SMNVEV (reference sequence). This CDR3 is built from 14 residues. V was cut by 5 bases and J by 5 bases, with 15 bases left in between. As DNA, the CDR3 is TGTGCCAGCAGTCCTTGGCAGGGGTCGACTGAAGCTTTCTTT. This gives the protein CASSPWQGSTEAFF.